This T cell receptor (beta chain) stems from a study of neoadjuvant anti-PD-1 for oral cavity cancer. Whole-study findings and limits: Post-nivolumab, blood T cell clonality was significantly elevated in non-responders.

Patients had newly diagnosed, untreated stage II-IVA oral cavity squamous cell carcinoma. J was trimmed by 7 bases and V by 4 bases; bases with no gene match: 9. Per the germline V gene, CDR1 is SGDLS and CDR2 is YYNGEE. The CDR3 covers 15 residues. Assay: immunoSEQ multiplex PCR; the TCRdb copy retains only in-frame clones and omits some. The data show about 14,000 clones, about 64% seen once. Regarding this clone: The antigen is undetermined.

The sequence was collected from a person aged 35-80 years with oral cavity squamous cell carcinoma. This chain connects TRBV9 to TRBJ1-4; 8 positions agree with TRBD1. The input for sequencing was PBMCs, taken before nivolumab (anti-PD-1) treatment. This chain's CDR3 is CASSTQGARGEKLFF. CDR3 sequence (DNA): TGTGCCAGCAGCACCCAGGGGGCGCGAGGTGAAAAACTGTTTTTT.